This T cell receptor (beta chain) was recovered during a study of identical twins. TCRdb itself ran the 5' RACE reads through MiXCR, one entry per CDR3 protein. Of around 670,000 distinct CDR3 sequences listed, around 6% are singletons. The CDR3 covers 16 residues. V gave up 6 bases and J gave up 0 bases; unmatched junction bases: 7. The V gene's germline CDR1 is SNHLY and CDR2 FYNNEI. Whole-study results and caveats: Fewer insertions were carried by abundant cord blood beta clonotypes, but none was seen in memory repertoires.

This clonotype has ten or more counts. Its specificity is unknown. V and J are TRBV2 and TRBJ1-4; 7 bases map to TRBD1. Sequencing was carried out using naive T cells sorted from blood. The TCR originated in a man aged 18 to 30 in good health. The chain's CDR3 is CASRGQSSATNEKLFF. The DNA for the CDR3 is TGTGCCAGCAGGGGACAGTCTAGTGCAACTAATGAAAAACTGTTTTTT.